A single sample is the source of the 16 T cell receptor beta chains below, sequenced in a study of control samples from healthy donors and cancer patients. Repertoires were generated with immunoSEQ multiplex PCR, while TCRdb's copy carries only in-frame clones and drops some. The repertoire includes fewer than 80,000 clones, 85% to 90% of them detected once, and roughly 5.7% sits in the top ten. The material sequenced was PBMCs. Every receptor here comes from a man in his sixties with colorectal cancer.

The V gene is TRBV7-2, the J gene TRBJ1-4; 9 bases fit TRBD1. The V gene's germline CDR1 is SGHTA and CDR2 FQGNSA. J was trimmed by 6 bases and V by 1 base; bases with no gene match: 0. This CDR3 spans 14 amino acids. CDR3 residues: CASSLDRGHEKLFF. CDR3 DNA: TGTGCCAGCAGCTTAGACAGGGGGCATGAAAAACTGTTTTTT.

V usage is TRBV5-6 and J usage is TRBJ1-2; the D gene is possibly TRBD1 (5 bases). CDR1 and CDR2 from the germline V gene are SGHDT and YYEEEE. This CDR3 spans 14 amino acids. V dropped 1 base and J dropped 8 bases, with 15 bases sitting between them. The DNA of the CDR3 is TGTGCCAGCAGCTTGATGGGGCGGACGGAGGGCTACACCTTC. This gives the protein CASSLMGRTEGYTF. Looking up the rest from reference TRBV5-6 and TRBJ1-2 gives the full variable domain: DAGVTQSPTHLIKTRGQQVTLRCSPKSGHDTVSWYQQALGQGPQFIFQYYEEEERQRGNFPDRFSGHQFPNYSSELNVNALLLGDSALYLCASSLMGRTEGYTFGSGTRLTVV.

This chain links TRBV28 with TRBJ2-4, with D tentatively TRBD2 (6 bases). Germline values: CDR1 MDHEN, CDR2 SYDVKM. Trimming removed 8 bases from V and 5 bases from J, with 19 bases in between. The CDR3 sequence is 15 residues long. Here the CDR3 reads CASFSSGVPENIQYF. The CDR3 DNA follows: TGTGCCAGCTTCTCCTCGGGGGTTCCGGAAAACATTCAGTACTTC.

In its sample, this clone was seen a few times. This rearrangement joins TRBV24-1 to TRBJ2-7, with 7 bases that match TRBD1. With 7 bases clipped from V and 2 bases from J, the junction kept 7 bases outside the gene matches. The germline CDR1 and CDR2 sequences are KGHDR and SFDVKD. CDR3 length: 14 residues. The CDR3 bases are TGTGCCACCAGCTCAAAACAGGGGACCTACGAGCAGTACTTC. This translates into CATSSKQGTYEQYF.

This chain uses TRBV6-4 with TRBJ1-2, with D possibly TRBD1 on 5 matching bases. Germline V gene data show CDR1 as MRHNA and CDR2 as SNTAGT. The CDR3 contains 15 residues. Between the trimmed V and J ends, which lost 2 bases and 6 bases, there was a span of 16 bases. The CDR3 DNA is TGTGCCAGCAGTGACGGCAACCGGGGGGTCGATGGCTACACCTTC. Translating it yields CASSDGNRGVDGYTF.

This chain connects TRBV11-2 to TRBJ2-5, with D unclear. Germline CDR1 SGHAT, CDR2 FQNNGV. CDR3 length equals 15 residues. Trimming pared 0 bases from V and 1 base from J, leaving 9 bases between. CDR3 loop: CASSLESQTQETQYF. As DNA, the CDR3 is TGTGCCAGCAGCTTAGAGTCACAGACCCAAGAGACCCAGTACTTC.

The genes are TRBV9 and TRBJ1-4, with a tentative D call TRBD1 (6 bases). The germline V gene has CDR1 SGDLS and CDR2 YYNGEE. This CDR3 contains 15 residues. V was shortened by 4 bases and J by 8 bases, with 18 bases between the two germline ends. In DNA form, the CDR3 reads TGTGCCAGCAGCCCCCAGGGGCAGGGGAAGGAAAAACTGTTTTTT. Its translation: CASSPQGQGKEKLFF. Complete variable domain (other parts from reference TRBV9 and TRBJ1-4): DSGVTQTPKHLITATGQRVTLRCSPRSGDLSVYWYQQSLDQGLQFLIQYYNGEERAKGNILERFSAQQFPDLHSELNLSSLELGDSALYFCASSPQGQGKEKLFFGSGTQLSVL.

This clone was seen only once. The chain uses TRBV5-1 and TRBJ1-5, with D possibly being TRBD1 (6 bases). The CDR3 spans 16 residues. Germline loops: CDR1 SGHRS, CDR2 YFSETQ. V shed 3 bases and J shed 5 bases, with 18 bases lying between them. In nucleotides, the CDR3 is TGCGCCAGCAGCTCCGGTCCTGAGACAGGCTATCAGCCCCAGCATTTT. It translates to CASSSGPETGYQPQHF.

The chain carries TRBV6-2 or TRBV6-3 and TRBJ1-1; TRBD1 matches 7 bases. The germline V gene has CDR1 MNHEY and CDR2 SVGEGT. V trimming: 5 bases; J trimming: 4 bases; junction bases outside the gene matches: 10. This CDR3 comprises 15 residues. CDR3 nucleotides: TGTGCCAGCAGTCCGACAGGGAGGTGGAGCACTGAAGCTTTCTTT. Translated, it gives CASSPTGRWSTEAFF.

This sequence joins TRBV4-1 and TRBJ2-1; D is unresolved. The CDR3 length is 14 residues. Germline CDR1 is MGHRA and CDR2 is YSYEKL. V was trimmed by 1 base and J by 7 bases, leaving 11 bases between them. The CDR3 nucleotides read TGCGCCAGCAGCCAAGTCGTGGGGTGGAATGAGCAGTTCTTC. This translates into CASSQVVGWNEQFF.

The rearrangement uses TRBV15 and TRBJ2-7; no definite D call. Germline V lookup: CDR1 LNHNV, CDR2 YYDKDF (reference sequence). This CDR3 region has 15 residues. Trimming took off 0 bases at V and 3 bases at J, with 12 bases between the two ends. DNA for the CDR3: TGTGCCACCAGCAGAGATCGGACCCAAGTCTACGAGCAGTACTTC. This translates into CATSRDRTQVYEQYF.

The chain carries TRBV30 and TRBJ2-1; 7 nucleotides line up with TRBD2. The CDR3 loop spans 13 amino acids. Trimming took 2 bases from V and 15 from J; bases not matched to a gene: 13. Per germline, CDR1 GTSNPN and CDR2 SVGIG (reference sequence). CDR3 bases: TGTGCCTGGAGTTCTGAGGGAGCGGGAAAGGTGTTCTTC. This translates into CAWSSEGAGKVFF.

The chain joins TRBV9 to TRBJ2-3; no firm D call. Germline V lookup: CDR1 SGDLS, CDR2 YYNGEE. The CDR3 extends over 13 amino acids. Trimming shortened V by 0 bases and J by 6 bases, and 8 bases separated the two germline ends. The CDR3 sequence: CASSVDSVDTQYF. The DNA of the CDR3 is TGTGCCAGCAGCGTAGATTCCGTGGATACGCAGTATTTT.

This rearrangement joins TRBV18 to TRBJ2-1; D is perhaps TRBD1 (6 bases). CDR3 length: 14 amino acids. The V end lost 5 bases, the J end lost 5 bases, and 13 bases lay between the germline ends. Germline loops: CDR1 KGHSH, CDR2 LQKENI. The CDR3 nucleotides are TGTGCCAGCTCAACTTCAGGGGTGGACAATGAGCAGTTCTTC. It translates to CASSTSGVDNEQFF. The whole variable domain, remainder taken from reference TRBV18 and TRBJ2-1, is NAGVMQNPRHLVRRRGQEARLRCSPMKGHSHVYWYRQLPEEGLKFMVYLQKENIIDESGMPKERFSAEFPKEGPSILRIQQVVRGDSAAYFCASSTSGVDNEQFFGPGTRLTVL.

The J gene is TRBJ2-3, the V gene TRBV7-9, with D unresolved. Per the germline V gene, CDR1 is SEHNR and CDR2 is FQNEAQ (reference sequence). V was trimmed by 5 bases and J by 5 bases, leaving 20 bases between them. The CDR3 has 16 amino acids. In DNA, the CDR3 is TGTGCCAGCAGCCCCCAGTGGGCTCTGGGTTTAGATACGCAGTATTTT. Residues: CASSPQWALGLDTQYF.

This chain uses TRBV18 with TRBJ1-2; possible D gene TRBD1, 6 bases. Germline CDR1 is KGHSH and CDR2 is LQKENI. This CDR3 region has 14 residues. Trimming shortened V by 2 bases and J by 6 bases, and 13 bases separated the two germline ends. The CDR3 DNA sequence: TGTGCCAGCTCACCAATTCAGGGGTCCAATGGCTACACCTTC. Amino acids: CASSPIQGSNGYTF.